This TCR beta chain was profiled in a study of Tregs in tolerant kidney transplant recipients. TCRdb's copy holds only in-frame clones and misses some; the assay was immunoSEQ multiplex PCR. The repertoire includes roughly 64,000 clones, roughly 98% of them detected once, and 0.34% sits in the top ten. About this clone: What it binds is unknown.

Findings and caveats of the study: Validation in larger populations is needed because few patients were studied. Donor-specific Treg expansion exceeded global Treg expansion in tolerant patients, suggesting antigen drive. Nucleotide sequences could not be compared across some patients' samples due to primer changes.

CDR1 is SGHRS and CDR2 is YFSETQ in the germline V gene. The CDR3 has 18 amino acids. V was clipped by 1 base and J by 4 bases; unmatched bases: 15. The chain couples TRBV5-1 to TRBJ2-7, with TRBD2 matching 9 bases. Sequenced material: Tregs from blood, taken before the transplant. This TCR derives from a human donor who received a combined kidney and bone marrow transplant. The DNA for the CDR3 is TGCGCCAGCAGCTTGCGCTCCTTTCCTAGCGGGAATAAATACGAGCAGTACTTC. It translates to CASSLRSFPSGNKYEQYF.